A single sample is the source of the 31 T cell receptor beta chains below, sequenced in a study of a mutant IDH1 vaccine in newly diagnosed glioma. This table comes from immunoSEQ multiplex PCR, and its TCRdb copy is limited to in-frame clones, with some not included. The table records tens of thousands of clones, 75% to 90% of them present only once. As for time point: baseline, week 1 (first vaccination visit). The treatment here: pre-vaccination baseline after standard-of-care therapy. Specimen: PBMCs, collected from a glioma patient treated with radiotherapy, temozolomide or both. The source of these receptors is a middle-aged woman with glioma.

The J gene is TRBJ1-1, the V gene TRBV6-6; 8 bases are shared with TRBD1. This CDR3 comprises 16 residues. The germline CDR1 and CDR2 sequences are MNHNY and SVGAGI (reference sequence). V lost 2 bases to trimming and J lost 2 bases; unmatched junction nucleotides: 7. CDR3 DNA: TGTGCCAGCAGTTACCTTCGCGACAGGGGTAACACTGAAGCTTTCTTT. Its translation is CASSYLRDRGNTEAFF.

This chain connects TRBV5-4 to TRBJ1-4, with a weak D call TRBD1 (6 bases). The germline V gene encodes CDR1 SGHNT and CDR2 YYREEE (reference sequence). V lost 4 bases to trimming and J lost 5 bases, with 18 bases between them. CDR3 length: 16 residues. The CDR3: CASSAGGQGRNEKLFF. In nucleotides, the CDR3 is TGTGCCAGCAGCGCCGGGGGGCAGGGAAGGAATGAAAAACTGTTTTTT.

This rearrangement joins TRBV2 to TRBJ1-4; no firm D call. The germline V gene has CDR1 SNHLY and CDR2 FYNNEI. The CDR3 extends over 14 amino acids. Trimming pared 6 bases from V and 6 bases from J, leaving 14 bases between. The CDR3 loop reads CASRVTPWDEKLFF. CDR3 sequence (DNA): TGTGCCAGCAGAGTGACCCCCTGGGATGAAAAACTGTTTTTT.

The rearrangement links TRBV11-2 to TRBJ2-7; D is unresolved. The V and J ends lost 3 bases and 1 base respectively, with 7 bases between them. CDR3 length: 13 amino acids. In germline, CDR1 is SGHAT, CDR2 FQNNGV. The CDR3 nucleotides read TGTGCCAGCAGCTTGAGCGCTTCCTACGAGCAGTACTTC. Protein product: CASSLSASYEQYF.

V gene TRBV10-3 combines with J gene TRBJ1-2; 9 bases map to TRBD1. Germline V gene sequence: CDR1 ENHRY, CDR2 SYGVKD. The V gene end was trimmed by 9 bases and the J gene end by 6 bases; junction bases not matched to a gene: 14. The CDR3 consists of 15 residues. CDR3 sequence reads: CAILDRDREVDGYTF. The CDR3 nucleotides are TGTGCCATATTGGATCGGGACAGGGAAGTTGATGGCTACACCTTC.

This clone appeared once. In DNA, the CDR3 is TGTGCCAGCAGCTCATCCGGGACGACCCTCACAGATACGCAGTATTTT. Its translation: CASSSSGTTLTDTQYF. V is TRBV7-9 and J is TRBJ2-3; D may match TRBD1 or TRBD2 (5 bases each). The CDR3 loop spans 16 amino acids. The V end was cut by 4 bases, the J end by 2 bases, with 16 bases between. CDR1 and CDR2 from the germline V gene are SEHNR and FQNEAQ (reference sequence).

In this sample, this clone turned up a few times. The chain is built from TRBV5-1 and TRBJ2-1, with TRBD2 identical over 7 bases. Germline V gene lookup returns CDR1 SGHRS and CDR2 YFSETQ. V was clipped by 0 bases and J by 8 bases; unmatched bases: 5. There are 14 residues in the CDR3. The CDR3 region is CASSLGLAADEQFF. DNA for the CDR3: TGCGCCAGCAGCTTGGGGCTAGCGGCCGATGAGCAGTTCTTC.

This clone is a singleton in its sample. V and J are TRBV18 and TRBJ2-7; D may match TRBD1 or TRBD2 (7 bases each). Germline CDR1 and CDR2: KGHSH and LQKENI. This CDR3 contains 16 residues. Trimming removed 0 bases from V and 2 bases from J, with 14 bases in between. The DNA of the CDR3 is TGTGCCAGCTCACCACCGGGAGGGGGCTTCACCTACGAGCAGTACTTC. It is translated as CASSPPGGGFTYEQYF.

The chain combines TRBV5-5 with TRBJ1-4; D gene ambiguous. The CDR3 spans 15 residues. V lost 3 bases and J lost 4, with 13 bases in between. Germline CDR1 SGHKS, CDR2 YYEKEE (reference sequence). CDR3 sequence reads: CASSSNRVFNEKLFF. CDR3 nucleotides: TGTGCCAGCAGCTCCAACCGGGTCTTTAATGAAAAACTGTTTTTT. Full variable domain (rest looked up from reference TRBV5-5 and TRBJ1-4): DAGVTQSPTHLIKTRGQQVTLRCSPISGHKSVSWYQQVLGQGPQFIFQYYEKEERGRGNFPDRFSARQFPNYSSELNVNALLLGDSALYLCASSSNRVFNEKLFFGSGTQLSVL.

The rearrangement joins TRBV25-1 to TRBJ2-1; 7 bases are shared with TRBD2. The junction had 16 bases not matched to a gene; V was cut back by 6 bases and J by 5 bases. Germline loops: CDR1 MGHDK, CDR2 SYGVNS. This CDR3 spans 17 amino acids. CDR3: CASSLNVRDYPNNEQFF. CDR3 nucleotide sequence: TGTGCCAGCAGCCTCAATGTCCGGGACTACCCTAACAATGAGCAGTTCTTC. The entire variable domain, with the rest obtained from reference TRBV25-1 and TRBJ2-1, is as follows: EADIYQTPRYLVIGTGKKITLECSQTMGHDKMYWYQQDPGMELHLIHYSYGVNSTEKGDLSSESTVSRIRTEHFPLTLESARPSHTSQYLCASSLNVRDYPNNEQFFGPGTRLTVL.

This chain uses TRBV19 with TRBJ2-7; 9 bases agree with TRBD1. CDR3 length: 13 amino acids. Looked up from germline, CDR1 is LNHDA and CDR2 is SQIVND (reference sequence). The J segment lost 6 bases and the V segment lost 7 bases, leaving 7 bases of the junction unmatched. The CDR3: CASNPGQGGEQYF. The CDR3 DNA follows: TGTGCCAGTAACCCGGGACAGGGCGGCGAGCAGTACTTC.

The table lists this clone with a count of one. This chain connects TRBV6-5 to TRBJ1-4; 7 nucleotides agree with TRBD1. There are 15 residues in the CDR3. V lost 5 bases, J lost 8 bases, and 11 bases stayed unmatched. Germline values: CDR1 MNHEY, CDR2 SVGAGI. This chain's CDR3 is CASSRTGDNVEKLFF. The CDR3, as DNA: TGTGCCAGCAGTCGAACAGGGGACAATGTGGAAAAACTGTTTTTT.

This chain links TRBV2 with TRBJ2-3; D perhaps matches TRBD1 (6 bases). CDR1 SNHLY and CDR2 FYNNEI come from the germline V gene. V lost 4 bases and J 2 bases, leaving 13 bases between the germline ends. The CDR3 length is 15 residues. The CDR3 protein is CASSVHRAPTDTQYF. CDR3 coding DNA: TGTGCCAGCAGTGTACACAGGGCGCCCACAGATACGCAGTATTTT.

V gene TRBV5-1 combines with J gene TRBJ2-5; 10 nucleotides align to TRBD2. V lost 2 bases and J lost 5; bases outside the gene matches: 3. Germline CDR1 and CDR2: SGHRS and YFSETQ. The CDR3 is 14 residues long. The CDR3 DNA is TGCGCCAGCAGCTTAGCGGGGGGGCTGGAGACCCAGTACTTC. Its translation is CASSLAGGLETQYF.

This rearrangement joins TRBV18 to TRBJ2-6, with TRBD1 matching over 7 bases. The CDR3 runs 16 residues. The V gene end was trimmed by 2 bases and the J gene end by 6 bases; junction bases not matched to a gene: 7. Germline V gene data show CDR1 as KGHSH and CDR2 as LQKENI. The CDR3 sequence: CASSPYQGVEANVLTF. Here the CDR3 DNA reads TGTGCCAGCTCACCATATCAGGGGGTGGAGGCCAACGTCCTGACTTTC. The full variable domain, rest sourced from reference TRBV18 and TRBJ2-6, is NAGVMQNPRHLVRRRGQEARLRCSPMKGHSHVYWYRQLPEEGLKFMVYLQKENIIDESGMPKERFSAEFPKEGPSILRIQQVVRGDSAAYFCASSPYQGVEANVLTFGAGSRLTVL.

The rearrangement joins TRBV6-4 to TRBJ1-1; D is unclear. Germline V gene sequence: CDR1 MRHNA, CDR2 SNTAGT. The length of the CDR3 is 13 residues. Between the trimmed V and J ends, which lost 3 bases and 1 base, there was a span of 6 bases. CDR3 in DNA: TGTGCCAGCAGTGAATATGAGAACACTGAAGCTTTCTTT. It encodes CASSEYENTEAFF.

J is TRBJ1-5 and V is TRBV25-1, with D hard to call. The CDR3 is 15 amino acids. CDR1 MGHDK and CDR2 SYGVNS come from the germline V gene. Deletions cut 1 base from V and 4 bases from J, with 11 bases between. CDR3: CASSECELRNQPQHF. CDR3 sequence (DNA): TGTGCCAGCAGTGAATGTGAATTGAGGAATCAGCCCCAGCATTTT.

The V and J genes are TRBV9 and TRBJ2-5, with D possibly TRBD1 on 6 matching bases. V shed 4 bases and J shed 1 base, with 11 bases lying between them. The germline gives CDR1 SGDLS, CDR2 YYNGEE. This CDR3 spans 14 amino acids. This chain's CDR3 is CASSITTGQETQYF. CDR3 bases: TGTGCCAGCAGCATTACGACAGGCCAAGAGACCCAGTACTTC. Together with reference TRBV9 and TRBJ2-5, the CDR3 gives the full variable domain: DSGVTQTPKHLITATGQRVTLRCSPRSGDLSVYWYQQSLDQGLQFLIQYYNGEERAKGNILERFSAQQFPDLHSELNLSSLELGDSALYFCASSITTGQETQYFGPGTRLLVL.

The chain employs TRBV6-1 and TRBJ2-7; TRBD1 might be the D (5 bases). The V gene's germline CDR1 is MNHNS and CDR2 SASEGT. The germline V and J ends were trimmed by 4 bases and 1 base, with 20 bases remaining between them. The CDR3 runs 17 residues. The CDR3 reads CASSVQSTTVSSYEQYF. CDR3 nucleotide sequence: TGTGCCAGCAGTGTCCAGTCTACGACAGTCTCTTCCTACGAGCAGTACTTC.

This clone was observed a single time. The chain employs TRBV30 and TRBJ1-2, with TRBD1 as a possible D gene (6 bases). Germline V gene lookup returns CDR1 GTSNPN and CDR2 SVGIG (reference sequence). Trimming removed 4 bases at V and 6 bases at J, with 12 bases between. The CDR3 is made up of 12 amino acids. In DNA, the CDR3 is TGTGCCTGGAATACCAACAGGGATGGCTACACCTTC. This gives the protein CAWNTNRDGYTF.

This chain uses TRBV7-9 with TRBJ2-2, with D maybe TRBD1 (7 bases). Looked up from germline, CDR1 is SEHNR and CDR2 is FQNEAQ (reference sequence). This CDR3 has 16 residues. Trimming cost V 3 bases and J 1 base, with 12 bases left between them. The CDR3 coding sequence is TGTGCCAGCAGCTTGGCAGGGGGGAGGAACACCGGGGAGCTGTTTTTT. Translation gives CASSLAGGRNTGELFF.

The chain couples TRBV6-1 to TRBJ1-3; TRBD1 agrees at 8 bases. The CDR3 contains 15 residues. V was clipped by 5 bases and J by 4 bases; unmatched bases: 7. The germline gives CDR1 MNHNS, CDR2 SASEGT. Here the CDR3 reads CASSPRGTGGNTIYF. The CDR3 region has the DNA TGTGCCAGCAGTCCCCGGGGGACAGGAGGAAACACCATATATTTT.

This clone was seen a single time. The chain couples TRBV15 to TRBJ2-7; D is unclear. The CDR3 length is 14 residues. The V gene's germline CDR1 is LNHNV and CDR2 YYDKDF (reference sequence). Trimming removed 0 bases at V and 3 bases at J, with 9 bases between. CDR3 nucleotides: TGTGCCACCAGCAGAGATCGAACCAGCTACGAGCAGTACTTC. Translating it yields CATSRDRTSYEQYF.

V is TRBV10-3 and J is TRBJ2-7; D is undetermined. Germline V gene sequence: CDR1 ENHRY, CDR2 SYGVKD. The CDR3 consists of 11 residues. V was shortened by 3 bases and J by 3 bases, with 3 bases between the two germline ends. CDR3: CAISDLYEQYF. Here the CDR3 DNA reads TGTGCCATCAGTGACCTCTACGAGCAGTACTTC.

The chain joins TRBV18 to TRBJ2-1; 11 bases are a match to TRBD2. This CDR3 contains 20 residues. The V segment lost 3 bases and the J segment 0 bases; nucleotides outside the gene matches: 13. Germline CDR1 KGHSH, CDR2 LQKENI. The CDR3 here is CASSPTSGTSGESSYNEQFF. CDR3 in DNA: TGTGCCAGCTCACCCACCTCCGGGACTAGCGGCGAAAGCTCCTACAATGAGCAGTTCTTC.

The V gene is TRBV2, the J gene TRBJ2-7, with 7 bases matching TRBD2. Germline V lookup: CDR1 SNHLY, CDR2 FYNNEI. The CDR3 runs to 13 residues. V gave up 9 bases and J gave up 2 bases; unmatched junction bases: 7. CDR3 in amino acids: CASQTSVPYEQYF. Written as DNA, the CDR3 is TGTGCCAGTCAAACTAGCGTCCCCTACGAGCAGTACTTC.

The chain employs TRBV5-1 and TRBJ1-3; 8 positions match TRBD1. Trimming at V came to 4 bases and at J to 0 bases, leaving 3 bases not matched to a gene. The CDR3 totals 15 residues. Looked up from germline, CDR1 is SGHRS and CDR2 is YFSETQ. The CDR3 is CASSAGQGSGNTIYF. Written as DNA, the CDR3 is TGCGCCAGCAGCGCAGGACAGGGCTCTGGAAACACCATATATTTT.

The chain couples TRBV13 to TRBJ1-2; D gene unclear. Germline loops: CDR1 PRHDT, CDR2 FYEKMQ (reference sequence). The CDR3 runs to 13 residues. V gave up 3 bases and J gave up 6 bases, with 11 bases separating them. CDR3 sequence reads: CASSLEGLDGYTF. DNA of the CDR3: TGTGCCAGCAGCTTGGAGGGTTTGGATGGCTACACCTTC.

The chain uses TRBV7-7 and TRBJ2-6; no firm D call. The CDR3 runs to 17 residues. V was clipped by 5 bases and J by 5 bases, with 19 bases between them. In germline, CDR1 is SSHAT, CDR2 FNYEAQ (reference sequence). The CDR3 spells CASSRHGPQSRANVLTF. CDR3 coding DNA: TGTGCCAGCAGCAGGCATGGGCCACAAAGTCGGGCCAACGTCCTGACTTTC.

The rearrangement links TRBV7-9 to TRBJ1-5, with 7 bases matching TRBD1. Trimming took 5 bases from V and 6 from J; bases not matched to a gene: 13. Germline CDR1 SEHNR, CDR2 FQNEAQ (reference sequence). The CDR3 totals 16 residues. CDR3 in DNA: TGTGCCAGCAGCCAAGGTCCCTACAGGGGAGGTCAGCCCCAGCATTTT. Its protein product is CASSQGPYRGGQPQHF. Looking up the rest from reference TRBV7-9 and TRBJ1-5 gives the full variable domain: DTGVSQNPRHKITKRGQNVTFRCDPISEHNRLYWYRQTLGQGPEFLTYFQNEAQLEKSRLLSDRFSAERPKGSFSTLEIQRTEQGDSAMYLCASSQGPYRGGQPQHFGDGTRLSIL.

The chain couples TRBV15 to TRBJ2-1; 7 bases match TRBD2. The CDR3 length is 12 residues. The germline V gene encodes CDR1 LNHNV and CDR2 YYDKDF (reference sequence). The V and J ends lost 1 base and 14 bases, in that order; junction bases with no gene match: 5. The CDR3 loop is CATSRVGGEKFF. CDR3 DNA: TGTGCCACCAGCAGAGTGGGGGGGGAGAAGTTCTTC.